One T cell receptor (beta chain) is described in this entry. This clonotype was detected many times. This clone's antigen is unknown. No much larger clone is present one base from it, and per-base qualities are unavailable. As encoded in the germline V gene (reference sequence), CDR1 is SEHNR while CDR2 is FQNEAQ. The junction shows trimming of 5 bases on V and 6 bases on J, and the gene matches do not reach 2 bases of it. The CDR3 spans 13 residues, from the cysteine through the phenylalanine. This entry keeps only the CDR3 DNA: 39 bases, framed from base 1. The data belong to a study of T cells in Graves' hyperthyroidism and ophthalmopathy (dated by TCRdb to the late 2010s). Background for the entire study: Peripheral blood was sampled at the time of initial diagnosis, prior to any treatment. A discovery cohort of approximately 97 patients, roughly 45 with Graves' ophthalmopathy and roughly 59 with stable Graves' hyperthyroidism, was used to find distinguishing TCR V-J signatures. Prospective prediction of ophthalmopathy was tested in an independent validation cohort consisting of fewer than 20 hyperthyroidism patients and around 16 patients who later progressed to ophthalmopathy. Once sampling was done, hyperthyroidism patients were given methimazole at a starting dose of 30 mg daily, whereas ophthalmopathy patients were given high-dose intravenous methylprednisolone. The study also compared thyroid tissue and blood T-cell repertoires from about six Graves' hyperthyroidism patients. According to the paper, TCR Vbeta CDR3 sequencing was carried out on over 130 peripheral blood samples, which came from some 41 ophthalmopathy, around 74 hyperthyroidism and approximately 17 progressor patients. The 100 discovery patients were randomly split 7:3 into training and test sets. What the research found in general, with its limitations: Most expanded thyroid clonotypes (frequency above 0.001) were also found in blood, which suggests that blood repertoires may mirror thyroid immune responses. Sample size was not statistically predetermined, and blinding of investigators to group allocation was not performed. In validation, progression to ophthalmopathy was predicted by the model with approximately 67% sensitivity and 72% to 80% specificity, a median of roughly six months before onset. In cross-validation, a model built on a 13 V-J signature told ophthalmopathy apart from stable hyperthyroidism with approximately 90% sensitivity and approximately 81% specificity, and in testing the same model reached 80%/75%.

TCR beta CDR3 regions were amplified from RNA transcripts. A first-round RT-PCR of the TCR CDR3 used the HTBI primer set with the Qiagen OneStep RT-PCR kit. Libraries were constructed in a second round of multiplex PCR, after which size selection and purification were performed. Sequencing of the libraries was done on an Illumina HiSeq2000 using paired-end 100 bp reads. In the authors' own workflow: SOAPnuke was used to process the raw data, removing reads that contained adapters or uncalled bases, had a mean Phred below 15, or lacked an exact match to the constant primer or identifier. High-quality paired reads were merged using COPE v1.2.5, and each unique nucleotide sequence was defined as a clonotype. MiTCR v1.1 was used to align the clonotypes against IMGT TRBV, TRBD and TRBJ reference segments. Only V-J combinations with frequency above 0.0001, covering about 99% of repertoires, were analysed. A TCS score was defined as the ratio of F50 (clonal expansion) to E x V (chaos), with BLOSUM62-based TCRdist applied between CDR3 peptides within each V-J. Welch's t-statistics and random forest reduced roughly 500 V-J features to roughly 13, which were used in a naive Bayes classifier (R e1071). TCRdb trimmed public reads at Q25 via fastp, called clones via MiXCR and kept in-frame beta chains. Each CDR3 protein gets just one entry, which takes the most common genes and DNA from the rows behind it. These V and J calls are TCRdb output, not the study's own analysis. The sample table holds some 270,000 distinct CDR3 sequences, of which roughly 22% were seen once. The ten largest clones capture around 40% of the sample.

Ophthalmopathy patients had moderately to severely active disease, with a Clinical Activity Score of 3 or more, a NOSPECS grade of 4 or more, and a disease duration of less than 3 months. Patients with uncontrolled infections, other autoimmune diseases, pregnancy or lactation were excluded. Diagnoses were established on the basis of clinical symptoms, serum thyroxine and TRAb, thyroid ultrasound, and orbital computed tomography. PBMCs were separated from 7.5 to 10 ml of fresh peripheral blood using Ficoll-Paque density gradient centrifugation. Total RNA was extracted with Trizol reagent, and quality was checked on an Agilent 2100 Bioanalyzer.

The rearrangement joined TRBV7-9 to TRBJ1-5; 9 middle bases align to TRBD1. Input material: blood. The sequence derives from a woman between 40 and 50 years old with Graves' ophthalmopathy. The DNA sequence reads TGTGCCAGCAGCACGGACAGGGGTCAGCCCCAGCATTTT. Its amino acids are CASSTDRGQPQHF.